This is a list of T cell receptor beta chains from one sample in a study of T cell repertoires in cytomegalovirus infection. MiXCR, run by TCRdb on the reads, gives a single entry per CDR3 protein. This sample has about 530,000 distinct CDR3 sequences; around 27% occur once, and the top ten carry about 13%. Sequenced sample: PBMCs. Receptors originate from a human donor in good health (CMV status not recorded). Some clones in this sample may be carry-over from other donors' samples. CDR3s include the opening cysteine and the closing phenylalanine or tryptophan. A D gene is named only where the DNA matches it firmly. Clone size appears in some rows only: once, few, many, or a class for an expanded clone.

j_call	clone_size	v_call	d_call	cdr3_nt	cdr3_aa
TRBJ2-2	-	TRBV20-1	TRBD2	TGCAGTGCTAGCACCGGGACTAGTAACACCGGGGAGCTGTTTTTT	CSASTGTSNTGELFF
TRBJ2-1	few	TRBV9	-	TGTGCCAGCAGCTCGGGACTTGAATACGGGAGCGTGGGGAGGAATGAGCAGTTCTTC	CASSSGLEYGSVGRNEQFF
TRBJ2-4	many	TRBV7-2	TRBD2	TGTGCCAGCAGCCGGCCTAAGGGCGGGAGAGACATTCAGTACTTC	CASSRPKGGRDIQYF
TRBJ1-5	few	TRBV3-1	-	TGTGCCAGCAGTGAGATGGGCAATCAGCCCCAGCATTTT	CASSEMGNQPQHF
TRBJ1-1	-	TRBV6-2/TRBV6-3	-	TGTGCCAGCAGTTACTGGGGACGAGCGAACACTGAAGCTTTCTTT	CASSYWGRANTEAFF
TRBJ2-2	-	TRBV11-3	-	TGTGCCAGCAGCTTAGCTCACGGTAACACCGGGGAGCTGTTTTTT	CASSLAHGNTGELFF
TRBJ2-3	many	TRBV7-2	-	TGTGCCAGCAGCCCGATCGGCAGCGGAGCGGGAGATACGCAGTATTTT	CASSPIGSGAGDTQYF
TRBJ2-3	few	TRBV7-2	-	TGTGCCAGCCGCACAGGGCTTGGCACAGATACGCAGTATTTT	CASRTGLGTDTQYF
TRBJ2-2	-	TRBV7-3	TRBD1	TGTGCCAGCAGCTTTCGACAGGGGGGACGGACCGGGGAGCTGTTTTTT	CASSFRQGGRTGELFF
TRBJ1-5	few	TRBV12-3/TRBV12-4	TRBD1	TGTGCCAGCAGTCCTACCCCCAGGGGGCTAAATCAGCCCCAGCATTTT	CASSPTPRGLNQPQHF
TRBJ1-1	-	TRBV14	-	TGTGCCAGCAGCCTATACGGGGACACTGAAGCTTTCTTT	CASSLYGDTEAFF
TRBJ2-2	many	TRBV6-1	-	TGTGCCAGCAGTGCGGACAAAAACGGGGAGCTGTTTTTT	CASSADKNGELFF
TRBJ2-7	few	TRBV7-9	-	TGTGCCAGCAGCCCCCCCGGGGACGAGCAGTACTTC	CASSPPGDEQYF
TRBJ2-3	few	TRBV7-2	TRBD2	TGTGCCAGCAGCGTAACTAGCGAGTCCACAGATACGCAGTATTTT	CASSVTSESTDTQYF
TRBJ2-1	few	TRBV7-6	TRBD2	TGTGCCAGCAGCAAGACTAGCGGCAATCAGCAGTTCTTC	CASSKTSGNQQFF
TRBJ2-5	-	TRBV20-1	TRBD1	TGCAGTGCTGCAGGGGGCGAGACCCAGTACTTC	CSAAGGETQYF
TRBJ1-2	-	TRBV28	-	TGTGCCAGCAGTTTATTGGGGACAATAATCTATGGCTACACCTTC	CASSLLGTIIYGYTF
TRBJ2-1	-	TRBV20-1	TRBD1	TGCAGTGCTAGTAGTAACAGGGGGTGGATGGAGCAGTTCTTC	CSASSNRGWMEQFF
TRBJ1-1	-	TRBV10-3	-	TGTGCCATCAGGGAAACACAGAACACTGAAGCTTTCTTT	CAIRETQNTEAFF
TRBJ1-5	-	TRBV12-3/TRBV12-4	-	TGTGCCAGCACCATAGTCCAGGGCAATCAGCCCCAGCATTTT	CASTIVQGNQPQHF
TRBJ2-3	-	TRBV24-1	-	TGTGCCACCAGTGTCGGGACGTCCACAGATACGCAGTATTTT	CATSVGTSTDTQYF
TRBJ2-1	few	TRBV2	-	TGTGCCAGCAAAGGGGAGTCTACGGGGGTTGAGCAGTTCTTC	CASKGESTGVEQFF
TRBJ2-6	-	TRBV12-3/TRBV12-4	TRBD1	TGTGCCAGCAGTTACAGGGGGTCGGATGGGGCCAACGTCCTGACTTTC	CASSYRGSDGANVLTF
TRBJ2-2	many	TRBV7-2	-	TGTGCCAGCAGCTTCTACACCGGGGAGCTGTTTTTT	CASSFYTGELFF
TRBJ2-5	few	TRBV12-3/TRBV12-4	-	TGTGCCAGCAGTCCGCAACCGGGCCGTTTCAAAAACCGACCTAGCTGGAGAGAGACCCAGTACTTC	CASSPQPGRFKNRPSWRETQYF
TRBJ2-4	few	TRBV6-2/TRBV6-3	-	TGTGCCAGCAGTTATGGGGTTGGAAACATTCAGTACTTC	CASSYGVGNIQYF